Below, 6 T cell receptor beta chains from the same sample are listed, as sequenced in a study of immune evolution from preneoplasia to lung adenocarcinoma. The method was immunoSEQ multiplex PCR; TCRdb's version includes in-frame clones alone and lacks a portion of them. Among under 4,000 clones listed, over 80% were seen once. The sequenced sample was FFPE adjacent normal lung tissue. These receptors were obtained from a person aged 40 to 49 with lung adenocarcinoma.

CDR3: CASSQDATSLTDTQYF. CDR3 in DNA: TGCGCCAGCAGCCAGGATGCGACTAGTTTGACAGATACGCAGTATTTT. The chain joins TRBV4-3 to TRBJ2-3; a weak D match, TRBD2 (6 bases). Per the germline V gene, CDR1 is LGHNA and CDR2 is YSLEER. The CDR3 totals 16 residues. The V end was cut by 3 bases, the J end by 3 bases, with 16 bases between.

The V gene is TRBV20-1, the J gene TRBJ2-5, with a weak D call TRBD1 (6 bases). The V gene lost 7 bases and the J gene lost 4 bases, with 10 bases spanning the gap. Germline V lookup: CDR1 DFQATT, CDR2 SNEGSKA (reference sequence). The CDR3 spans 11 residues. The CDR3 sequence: CSVGRGETQYF. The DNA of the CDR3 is TGCAGTGTGGGCAGGGGAGAGACCCAGTACTTC.

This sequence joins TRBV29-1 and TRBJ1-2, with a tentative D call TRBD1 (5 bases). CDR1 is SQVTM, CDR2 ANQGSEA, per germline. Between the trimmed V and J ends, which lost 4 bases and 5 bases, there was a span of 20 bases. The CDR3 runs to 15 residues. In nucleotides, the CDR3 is TGCAGCGTTGCCCCTGGGACGGACTCTAGTTATGGCTACACCTTC. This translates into CSVAPGTDSSYGYTF.

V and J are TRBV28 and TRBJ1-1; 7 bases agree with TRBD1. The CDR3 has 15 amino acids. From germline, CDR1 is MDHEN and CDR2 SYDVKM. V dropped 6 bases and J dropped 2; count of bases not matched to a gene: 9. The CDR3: CASSVIGTVNTEAFF. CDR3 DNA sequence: TGTGCCAGCAGCGTTATTGGGACAGTAAACACTGAAGCTTTCTTT.

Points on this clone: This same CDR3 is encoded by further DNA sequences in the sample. CDR3 in DNA: TGTGCCTGGGACAGGGGGTTACAAGAGACCCAGTACTTC. Amino acid sequence: CAWDRGLQETQYF. The V call is TRBV30, the J call TRBJ2-5; 9 bases line up with TRBD1. Germline assignment: CDR1 GTSNPN and CDR2 SVGIG (reference sequence). V lost 5 bases to trimming and J lost 2 bases; unmatched junction nucleotides: 3. The CDR3 has 13 amino acids.

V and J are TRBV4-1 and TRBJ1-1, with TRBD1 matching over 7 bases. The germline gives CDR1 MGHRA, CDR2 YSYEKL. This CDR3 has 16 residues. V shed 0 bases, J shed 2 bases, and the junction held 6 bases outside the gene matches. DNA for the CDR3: TGCGCCAGCAGCCAAGAACAGGGGACGGGAAACACTGAAGCTTTCTTT. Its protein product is CASSQEQGTGNTEAFF.